Following are 19 T cell receptor beta chains from one sample sequenced in a study of cytomegalovirus exposure and HLA in healthy donors. Vbeta (60) and Jbeta (13) primers were used in the PCR. Method: immunoSEQ multiplex PCR; TCRdb's copy keeps in-frame clones and lacks some. The sample has roughly 150,000 clones, more than 75% seen once. What was sequenced was PBMCs. The receptors stem from a male donor in good health and CMV-seronegative.

The genes are TRBV2 and TRBJ2-5; a weak D match, TRBD2 (5 bases). Germline V lookup: CDR1 SNHLY, CDR2 FYNNEI. The ends were cut back, 0 bases at V and 2 bases at J, with 10 bases in the middle. CDR3 length: 15 residues. In nucleotides, the CDR3 is TGTGCCAGCAGTGAAGCACGAGGGCGGCAAGAGACCCAGTACTTC. Its protein product is CASSEARGRQETQYF.

The chain recombines TRBV18 with TRBJ1-1; TRBD1 matches 9 bases. V dropped 1 base and J dropped 0; count of bases not matched to a gene: 6. The CDR3 spans 17 residues. Germline V gene data show CDR1 as KGHSH and CDR2 as LQKENI. The CDR3 DNA follows: TGTGCCAGCTCACCACTGACAGGGGGTATGTTGAACACTGAAGCTTTCTTT. Translated: CASSPLTGGMLNTEAFF.

The V call is TRBV28, the J call TRBJ1-2, with 8 bases lining up with TRBD1. The junction had 6 bases not matched to a gene; V was cut back by 5 bases and J by 4 bases. The CDR3 runs to 14 residues. Germline values: CDR1 MDHEN, CDR2 SYDVKM. The CDR3 sequence is CASSPQGGGYGYTF. The CDR3 coding sequence is TGTGCCAGCAGTCCACAGGGGGGCGGCTATGGCTACACCTTC.

This clone was observed a few times. The J gene is TRBJ2-5, the V gene TRBV28; 8 bases map to TRBD2. The J call may be mistaken, given a closer DNA end match to TRBJ2-7. The germline CDR1 and CDR2 sequences are MDHEN and SYDVKM. The length of the CDR3 is 14 residues. The CDR3 DNA reads TGTGCCAGCAGTCTTACAGCGGGAGTCCGCGAGCAGTACTTC. It yields the protein CASSLTAGVREQYF.

V is TRBV4-1 and J is TRBJ1-2, with TRBD1 matching over 8 bases. V shed 1 base, J shed 7 bases, and the junction held 8 bases outside the gene matches. The CDR3 extends over 15 amino acids. Germline assignment: CDR1 MGHRA and CDR2 YSYEKL. The CDR3 DNA follows: TGCGCCAGCAGCCAAGGAGGGCAGGGGGCGGGTGGCTACACCTTC. Translation gives CASSQGGQGAGGYTF.

The chain couples TRBV6-4 to TRBJ2-3; a possible D gene is TRBD1 (5 bases). The CDR3 totals 14 residues. V lost 6 bases and J 0 bases, leaving 10 bases between the germline ends. CDR1 is MRHNA, CDR2 SNTAGT, per germline. CDR3 protein: CASSKTASTDTQYF. The CDR3 bases are TGTGCCAGCAGCAAGACAGCTAGCACAGATACGCAGTATTTT.

The V and J genes are TRBV28 and TRBJ2-7, with 7 bases that match TRBD2. This CDR3 comprises 15 residues. V shed 6 bases and J 7 bases; nucleotides not matched to a gene: 15. Germline V gene data show CDR1 as MDHEN and CDR2 as SYDVKM. For the CDR3, the DNA is TGTGCCAGCAGCCCCGGGACTACACTCTTGAATGAGCAGTACTTC. Its protein product is CASSPGTTLLNEQYF.

The chain couples TRBV4-1 to TRBJ1-5, with D possibly being TRBD1 (5 bases). The germline CDR1 and CDR2 sequences are MGHRA and YSYEKL. V gave up 0 bases and J gave up 7 bases, with 10 bases separating them. The CDR3 length is 14 residues. CDR3 in DNA: TGCGCCAGCAGCCAAGATGGAGGGGACCAGCCCCAGCATTTT. Protein: CASSQDGGDQPQHF.

The chain carries TRBV28 and TRBJ2-7; a weak D match, TRBD1 (6 bases). Germline CDR1 MDHEN, CDR2 SYDVKM. Trimming took 8 bases from V and 6 from J, leaving 11 bases between them. The CDR3 runs 11 residues. The CDR3 spells CASQGNSEQYF. The CDR3 bases are TGTGCCAGCCAGGGGAATTCCGAGCAGTACTTC.

This clone was recorded once. The gene calls are TRBV28 and TRBJ2-7, with TRBD1 matching over 8 bases. The CDR3 sequence is 14 residues long. V was pared by 3 bases and J by 10 bases, with 11 bases of the junction left unmatched. Germline lookup yields CDR1 MDHEN and CDR2 SYDVKM. The CDR3 loop is CASSFRGQWLGQYF. Here the CDR3 DNA reads TGTGCCAGCAGTTTCAGGGGGCAATGGCTAGGTCAGTACTTC.

This clone appeared a single time. This chain links TRBV18 with TRBJ2-7, with 8 positions matching TRBD1. The length of the CDR3 is 15 residues. Germline assignment: CDR1 KGHSH and CDR2 LQKENI. J gave up 1 base and V 3 bases, and 5 bases lay outside the gene matches. CDR3 coding DNA: TGTGCCAGCTCACCGGACAGGGTGGCGTCCTACGAGCAGTACTTC. As protein: CASSPDRVASYEQYF.

This clone was observed a handful of times. The rearrangement links TRBV6-1 to TRBJ2-7, with D possibly being TRBD1 (6 bases). The germline CDR1 and CDR2 sequences are MNHNS and SASEGT. The CDR3 loop spans 13 amino acids. The V end lost 5 bases, the J end lost 2 bases, and 10 bases lay between the germline ends. CDR3 sequence reads: CASSPGQTYEQYF. CDR3 in DNA: TGTGCCAGCAGTCCGGGACAAACCTACGAGCAGTACTTC.

This chain connects TRBV7-3 to TRBJ2-5, with 7 positions matching TRBD2. From germline, CDR1 is SGHTA and CDR2 FQGTGA. This CDR3 has 14 amino acids. After removal of 5 bases from V and 5 bases from J, the junction contained 8 bases not matched to a gene. The CDR3 DNA reads as TGTGCCAGCAGCACTGGGGCGGGGGTGGAGACCCAGTACTTC. The encoded protein is CASSTGAGVETQYF.

The chain employs TRBV4-1 and TRBJ2-3; perhaps TRBD2 as D (6 bases). Germline values: CDR1 MGHRA, CDR2 YSYEKL. CDR3 size: 16 residues. V dropped 1 base and J dropped 4 bases, with 15 bases sitting between them. CDR3 loop: CASSQARLVVADTQYF. The DNA of the CDR3 is TGCGCCAGCAGCCAAGCCCGACTAGTAGTGGCAGATACGCAGTATTTT.

The rearrangement joins TRBV27 to TRBJ2-7, with 7 bases identical to TRBD1. With 5 bases clipped from V and 6 bases from J, the junction kept 7 bases outside the gene matches. Germline V gene data show CDR1 as MNHEY and CDR2 as SMNVEV (reference sequence). The CDR3 extends over 13 amino acids. The CDR3 coding sequence is TGTGCCAGCAGTACAGGGGATGGAGGCGAGCAGTACTTC. Translation: CASSTGDGGEQYF.

The V and J genes are TRBV28 and TRBJ2-7; TRBD1 might be the D (5 bases). This CDR3 is built from 13 residues. Germline V gives CDR1 MDHEN, CDR2 SYDVKM. The ends were cut back, 2 bases at V and 0 bases at J, with 5 bases in the middle. DNA of the CDR3: TGTGCCAGCAGTTTAGGGGCCTCCTACGAGCAGTACTTC. Translating it yields CASSLGASYEQYF.

The table lists this clone with a count of one. The chain combines TRBV7-2 with TRBJ2-5, with 8 bases identical to TRBD1. Trimming removed 5 bases from V and 5 bases from J; junction bases left unmatched: 10. Germline V gives CDR1 SGHTA, CDR2 FQGNSA. The CDR3 is 15 amino acids. The CDR3 region has the DNA TGTGCCAGCAGCCAGCGACAGGGGTCGGCGGAGACCCAGTACTTC. Translation: CASSQRQGSAETQYF. Looking up the rest from reference TRBV7-2 and TRBJ2-5 gives the full variable domain: GAGVSQSPSNKVTEKGKDVELRCDPISGHTALYWYRQSLGQGLEFLIYFQGNSAPDKSGLPSDRFSAERTGGSVSTLTIQRTQQEDSAVYLCASSQRQGSAETQYFGPGTRLLVL.

This clone was seen a handful of times. The chain joins TRBV13 to TRBJ2-1; the match to TRBD2 covers 13 bases. CDR1 is PRHDT, CDR2 FYEKMQ, per germline (reference sequence). V lost 6 bases to trimming and J lost 7 bases; unmatched junction nucleotides: 0. The CDR3 covers 13 residues. The CDR3 protein is CASRLAGGNEQFF. The CDR3 region has the DNA TGTGCCAGCAGACTAGCGGGAGGGAATGAGCAGTTCTTC. Together with reference TRBV13 and TRBJ2-1, the CDR3 gives the full variable domain: AAGVIQSPRHLIKEKRETATLKCYPIPRHDTVYWYQQGPGQDPQFLISFYEKMQSDKGSIPDRFSAQQFSDYHSELNMSSLELGDSALYFCASRLAGGNEQFFGPGTRLTVL.

The V call is TRBV5-1, the J call TRBJ1-1; D is possibly TRBD1 (6 bases). Per germline, CDR1 SGHRS and CDR2 YFSETQ. The CDR3 contains 14 residues. Between the trimmed V and J ends, which lost 4 bases and 1 base, there was a span of 11 bases. The CDR3 DNA reads TGCGCCAGCAGCGCTCGGGGGGCGAACACTGAAGCTTTCTTT. Its translation is CASSARGANTEAFF.